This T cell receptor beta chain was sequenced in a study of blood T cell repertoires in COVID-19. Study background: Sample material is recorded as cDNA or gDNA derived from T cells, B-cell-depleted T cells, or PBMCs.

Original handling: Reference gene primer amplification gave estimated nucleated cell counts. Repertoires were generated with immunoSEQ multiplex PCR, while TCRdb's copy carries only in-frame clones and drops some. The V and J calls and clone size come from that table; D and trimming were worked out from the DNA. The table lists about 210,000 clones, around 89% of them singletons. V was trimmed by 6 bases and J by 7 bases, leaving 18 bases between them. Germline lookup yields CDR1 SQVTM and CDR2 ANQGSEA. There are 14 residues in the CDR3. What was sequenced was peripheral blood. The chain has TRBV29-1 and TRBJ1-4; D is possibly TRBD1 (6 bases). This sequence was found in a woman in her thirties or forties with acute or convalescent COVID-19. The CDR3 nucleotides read TGCAGCGTCGTGGACAGTTCGGCGCGTGAAAAACTGTTTTTT. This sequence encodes CSVVDSSAREKLFF.